Following are 3 T cell receptor beta chains from one sample sequenced in a study of Graves' ophthalmopathy and Graves' hyperthyroidism. Amplified TCR beta CDR3 regions were obtained using RNA transcripts as template. Following a first-round RT-PCR that used HTBI primers, a second-round multiplex PCR was carried out. TCRdb processed the multiplex PCR reads anew with MiXCR; each CDR3 protein has one entry. Here the sample spans hundreds of thousands of distinct CDR3 sequences, about 20% being singletons. Material: peripheral blood. The receptors stem from a young woman with stable Graves' hyperthyroidism. Some clones in this sample may be carry-over from other donors' samples.

This clonotype has a count of ten or more. The V call is TRBV13, the J call TRBJ2-5, with a possible D match to TRBD2 (6 bases). The germline CDR1 and CDR2 sequences are PRHDT and FYEKMQ (reference sequence). The CDR3 sequence is 15 residues long. With 1 base removed from V and 0 bases from J, the gap between germline ends came to 9 bases. The chain's CDR3 is CASSLVLADQETQYF. The DNA for the CDR3 is TGTGCCAGCAGCTTAGTTTTAGCGGACCAAGAGACCCAGTACTTC.

This clonotype was detected ten times or more. The rearrangement joins TRBV9 to TRBJ1-2; D is undetermined. V was trimmed by 0 bases and J by 8 bases, leaving 17 bases between them. Germline CDR1 SGDLS, CDR2 YYNGEE. The CDR3 runs to 15 residues. The CDR3 sequence is CASSVASSTSLGYTF. Written as DNA, the CDR3 is TGTGCCAGCAGCGTAGCTAGCAGTACGAGCTTAGGCTACACCTTC.

A word on this clonotype: One junction end disagrees with the germline gene, perhaps due to a read error. The chain recombines TRBV6-1 with TRBJ2-5, with 9 bases lining up with TRBD1. The J call may not be correct, given that the DNA end is closer to TRBJ2-7. The germline V gene encodes CDR1 MNHNS and CDR2 SASEGT. The CDR3 runs to 15 residues. The CDR3: CVSSGWTGDSYEQYF. The CDR3 nucleotides are TGTGTCAGCAGTGGGTGGACAGGGGATTCCTACGAGCAGTACTTC.